Listed here are 5 T cell receptor beta chains from one sample, sequenced in a study of cytomegalovirus exposure and HLA in healthy donors. 60 Vbeta and 13 Jbeta primers were used in PCR. Only in-frame clones appear in the TCRdb table, and some are missing; sequencing was by immunoSEQ multiplex PCR. The table includes 170,000 or so clones, around 80% detected once. The sequencing input was PBMCs. All receptors derive from a woman in her fifties or sixties in good health and CMV-seropositive.

The rearrangement uses TRBV6-4 and TRBJ1-2; perhaps TRBD1 as D (6 bases). The CDR3 covers 15 residues. V lost 0 bases to trimming and J lost 8 bases, with 16 bases between them. From germline, CDR1 is MRHNA and CDR2 SNTAGT. The CDR3 region is CASSDSNRAMRGYTF. As DNA, the CDR3 is TGTGCCAGCAGTGACTCGAACAGGGCCATGAGGGGCTACACCTTC.

The rearrangement joins TRBV30 to TRBJ2-3, with a tentative D call TRBD2 (7 bases). Per the germline V gene, CDR1 is GTSNPN and CDR2 is SVGIG (reference sequence). This CDR3 has 12 amino acids. The V gene lost 5 bases and the J gene lost 4 bases, with 10 bases spanning the gap. CDR3 bases: TGTGCCTGGGGGGGGGCCCCAGATACGCAGTATTTT. Translation: CAWGGAPDTQYF.

This clone was found a few times. The V gene is TRBV10-2, the J gene TRBJ2-3; 7 bases match TRBD1. Trimming took 3 bases from V and 4 from J; bases not matched to a gene: 13. This CDR3 has 17 amino acids. Germline lookup yields CDR1 WSHSY and CDR2 SAAADI. Here the CDR3 DNA reads TGCGCCAGCAGTGACCCATCGACAGGGTCGTGGGCAGATACGCAGTATTTT. It specifies CASSDPSTGSWADTQYF.

This clone has a single count. The chain uses TRBV19 and TRBJ1-2, with unresolved D. CDR1 is LNHDA, CDR2 SQIVND, per germline (reference sequence). V was clipped by 3 bases and J by 7 bases, with 18 bases between them. This CDR3 spans 15 amino acids. CDR3 sequence reads: CASSIFGPGKGGYTF. CDR3 DNA: TGTGCCAGTAGTATTTTTGGGCCGGGGAAGGGTGGCTACACCTTC.

The chain joins TRBV10-3 to TRBJ2-5, with no clear D. This CDR3 is built from 13 residues. Trimming stripped 0 bases from V and 2 bases from J, with 4 bases between. The germline gives CDR1 ENHRY, CDR2 SYGVKD. The CDR3 DNA reads TGTGCCATCAGTGAGTCTAAACAAGAGACCCAGTACTTC. This gives the protein CAISESKQETQYF.